This entry describes one TCR beta chain. Its specificity is unknown. A much larger clone lies a single base off, so this may be a read error. This CDR3 has 15 residues. In germline, CDR1 is MDHEN, CDR2 SYDVKM. Stability of Graves' hyperthyroidism was defined as absent ophthalmopathy progression within 18 months. The diagnoses drew upon clinical symptoms, serum thyroxine and TRAb, thyroid ultrasound and orbital computed tomography. This sample was taken from a study of T cells in Graves' hyperthyroidism and ophthalmopathy. Study results and limitations: Blood also showed most of the thyroid clonotypes that were expanded above 0.001.

Researchers amplified the TCR beta CDR3 regions from RNA transcripts. The TCR CDR3 was amplified in a first-round RT-PCR using the HTBI primer set. TCRdb reprocessed the multiplex PCR reads with MiXCR, giving one entry per CDR3 protein. The sample holds approximately 430,000 distinct CDR3 sequences, 15% to 18% seen once. The receptor was derived from a woman in her late teens or twenties with Graves' hyperthyroidism. The J gene is TRBJ1-5, the V gene TRBV28; 11 bases line up with TRBD1. Sequencing used blood. Written as DNA, the CDR3 is TGTGCCAGCAGTTGGGGGACAGGGGGGGATCAGCCCCGGCATTTT. Protein sequence: CASSWGTGGDQPRHF. Based on the CDR3 plus reference TRBV28 and TRBJ1-5, the full variable domain is DVKVTQSSRYLVKRTGEKVFLECVQDMDHENMFWYRQDPGLGLRLIYFSYDVKMKEKGDIPEGYSVSREKKERFSLILESASTNQTSMYLCASSWGTGGDQPRHFGDGTRLSIL.